What follows are 27 T cell receptor beta chains derived from one specimen sequenced in a study of glioma-infiltrating T cells (dated by TCRdb to the mid-2010s). Sequencing instrument: Illumina MiSeq. TCR alpha and beta CDR3 regions were amplified with the iRepertoire nested amplicon-rescue multiplex PCR (arm-PCR) platform from RNA. TCRdb trimmed the raw reads at Q25, called clones with MiXCR and kept productive beta chains. Entries that share a CDR3 protein sequence are merged under the most common genes and DNA. The sample yields some 190,000 distinct CDR3 sequences; around 30% were counted once. The top ten clonotypes cover 20% to 25% of the sample. The specimen sequenced was glioma tissue, nonneoplastic brain tissue, or PBMCs (not recorded which). These receptor sequences come from a human donor with low-grade glioma or glioblastoma, undergoing nonglioma brain surgery, or in good health (not recorded which).

A note on this clonotype: At one end the junction does not follow the germline gene, possibly because of a read error. The chain is built from TRBV5-4 and TRBJ1-2, with 7 bases that match TRBD1. The CDR3 is made up of 14 amino acids. Germline-derived CDR1 and CDR2 are SGHNT and YYREEE (reference sequence). The CDR3 bases are TGTGCCAGCAGCCCAAGACAGGGACCATATGTCTACACCTTC. It encodes CASSPRQGPYVYTF.

This clonotype was recorded at least ten times. The rearrangement joins TRBV27 to TRBJ2-1; 8 bases fit TRBD1. J gave up 6 bases and V 7 bases, and 8 bases lay outside the gene matches. The germline gives CDR1 MNHEY, CDR2 SMNVEV (reference sequence). The CDR3 consists of 14 residues. The DNA for the CDR3 is TGTGCCAGCACTATGGACAGGGTGGGCAATGAGCAGTTCTTC. It codes for CASTMDRVGNEQFF.

The chain couples TRBV7-9 to TRBJ2-1, with D uncertain. Trimming shortened V by 1 base and J by 8 bases, and 6 bases separated the two germline ends. Germline loops: CDR1 SEHNR, CDR2 FQNEAQ (reference sequence). The CDR3 loop spans 12 amino acids. This CDR3 reads CASSLVDYEQFF. DNA for the CDR3: TGTGCCAGCAGCTTAGTCGACTATGAGCAGTTCTTC. Full variable domain (rest looked up from reference TRBV7-9 and TRBJ2-1): DTGVSQNPRHKITKRGQNVTFRCDPISEHNRLYWYRQTLGQGPEFLTYFQNEAQLEKSRLLSDRFSAERPKGSFSTLEIQRTEQGDSAMYLCASSLVDYEQFFGPGTRLTVL.

In the case of this clonotype: Germline is not matched at one junction end, which may reflect a read error. The chain couples TRBV6-2 or TRBV6-3 to TRBJ2-1; TRBD2 matches 7 bases. The germline CDR1 and CDR2 sequences are MNHEY and SVGEGT. This CDR3 region has 16 residues. CDR3 amino acids: CASSYSWDYSYNEQLF. CDR3 bases: TGTGCCAGCAGTTACTCTTGGGACTACTCCTACAATGAGCAGCTCTTC.

This chain links TRBV7-9 with TRBJ2-1, with a weak D call TRBD2 (6 bases). Trimming stripped 4 bases from V and 3 bases from J, with 10 bases between. The CDR3 has 14 amino acids. Per germline, CDR1 SEHNR and CDR2 FQNEAQ (reference sequence). For the CDR3, the DNA is TGTGCCAGCAGCTCGGGACTTAGCTACAATGAGCAGTTCTTC. It codes for CASSSGLSYNEQFF.

Of note for this clonotype: Being one base from a much bigger clone, this may be a read error. The chain combines TRBV7-2 with TRBJ2-7, with D perhaps TRBD2 (7 bases). The CDR3 extends over 13 amino acids. CDR1 and CDR2 (germline): SGHTA, FQGNSA. The germline V and J ends were trimmed by 5 bases and 5 bases, with 13 bases remaining between them. Here the CDR3 DNA reads TGTGCCAGCAGCCCCCACGGGGGGCACGAGCAGTACTTC. It encodes CASSPHGGHEQYF. The whole variable domain, filled in from reference TRBV7-2 and TRBJ2-7, reads GAGVSQSPSNKVTEKGKDVELRCDPISGHTALYWYRQSLGQGLEFLIYFQGNSAPDKSGLPSDRFSAERTGGSVSTLTIQRTQQEDSAVYLCASSPHGGHEQYFGPGTRLTVT.

The table lists this clonotype with many counts. This chain uses TRBV20-1 with TRBJ2-7; TRBD1 is a possible D gene (5 bases). CDR3 length: 14 amino acids. CDR1 is DFQATT and CDR2 is SNEGSKA in the germline V gene (reference sequence). Trimming shortened V by 0 bases and J by 2 bases, and 11 bases separated the two germline ends. CDR3 in DNA: TGCAGTGCTAGAGATTCGACAGCTGCCTACGAGCAGTACTTC. This gives the protein CSARDSTAAYEQYF.

Note on this clonotype: This may be a read error: a much more frequent sequence differs by one nucleotide. The chain uses TRBV5-1 and TRBJ2-3; weak D call: TRBD2 (6 bases). This CDR3 has 15 amino acids. CDR1 and CDR2 from the germline V gene are SGHRS and YFSETQ. The CDR3 DNA is TGCGCCAGCAACAGACTAGGGGAAAAAACAGATAAGCAGTATTTT. This codes for CASNRLGEKTDKQYF.

This clonotype occurred many times. This sequence joins TRBV6-2 or TRBV6-3 and TRBJ1-2, with D tentatively TRBD1 (5 bases). The CDR3 covers 12 residues. The V end was cut by 11 bases, the J end by 8 bases, with 18 bases between. Germline CDR1 MNHEY, CDR2 SVGEGT. In DNA, the CDR3 is TGTGCCGGATCGGTCTCCGGGGCGGGCTACACCTTC. Its translation: CAGSVSGAGYTF.

A word on this clonotype: This CDR3 fails to terminate in the conserved phenylalanine or tryptophan, so it likely reflects a read error. The chain joins TRBV12-3 or TRBV12-4 to TRBJ2-1; 8 nucleotides line up with TRBD2. The CDR3 has 16 residues. This chain's CDR3 is CASSPHGRGSYNEQFL. The DNA of the CDR3 is TGTGCCAGCAGCCCTCACGGGAGGGGCTCCTACAACGAGCAGTTCTTA.

This clonotype was detected ten times or more. The chain links TRBV27 to TRBJ1-2; D is unclear. The V gene lost 1 base and the J gene lost 0 bases, with 12 bases spanning the gap. CDR3 size: 16 residues. Germline CDR1 reads MNHEY; CDR2 reads SMNVEV (reference sequence). The CDR3 sequence is CASSLLGGGANYGYTF. The CDR3 nucleotides are TGTGCCAGCAGTTTATTGGGCGGCGGAGCTAACTATGGCTACACCTTC.

This clonotype was seen at least ten times. The chain recombines TRBV10-3 with TRBJ1-5; D not resolved. The CDR3 spans 13 residues. V lost 4 bases and J 4 bases, leaving 8 bases between the germline ends. Germline CDR1 and CDR2: ENHRY and SYGVKD. Written as DNA, the CDR3 is TGTGCCATCAGTGTTGAGGGAAATCAGCCCCAGCATTTT. This encodes CAISVEGNQPQHF.

The chain joins TRBV27 to TRBJ2-3, with 10 bases matching TRBD2. Trimming took 2 bases from V and 5 from J; bases not matched to a gene: 4. Germline V gene data show CDR1 as MNHEY and CDR2 as SMNVEV (reference sequence). This CDR3 comprises 15 residues. Written as DNA, the CDR3 is TGTGCCAGCAGTTTAAGGACTAGCGGCTTAGATACGCAGTATTTT. Translated: CASSLRTSGLDTQYF.

V and J are TRBV3-1 and TRBJ2-1; 8 nucleotides line up with TRBD2. Germline-derived CDR1 and CDR2 are LGHDT and YNNKEL (reference sequence). J lost 3 bases, V lost 5 bases, and 12 bases had no gene match. This CDR3 comprises 17 residues. CDR3 nucleotides: TGTGCCAGCAGCGTAGATGCCGGACTAGCTTTCTACAATGAGCAGTTCTTC. Protein product: CASSVDAGLAFYNEQFF.

The chain has TRBV20-1 and TRBJ2-3, with TRBD2 matching 9 bases. The V segment lost 6 bases and the J segment 4 bases; nucleotides outside the gene matches: 5. This CDR3 contains 13 residues. Germline-derived CDR1 and CDR2 are DFQATT and SNEGSKA (reference sequence). The CDR3 DNA sequence: TGCAGTGCCCATAGCGGGAGCCCAGATACGCAGTATTTT. Translation: CSAHSGSPDTQYF.

V and J are TRBV20-1 and TRBJ1-3, with D uncertain. The CDR3 is made up of 15 amino acids. In germline, CDR1 is DFQATT, CDR2 SNEGSKA (reference sequence). The DNA of the CDR3 is TGCAGCGCTTTCCGGGCGAAGGCTAAAGGAAACACCATATATTTT. Protein product: CSAFRAKAKGNTIYF.

This clonotype showed up many times. Written as DNA, the CDR3 is TGTGCCAGCAGCTTAGCGGGGCAGGATACGCAGTATTTT. Translated, it gives CASSLAGQDTQYF. V usage is TRBV7-2 and J usage is TRBJ2-3; TRBD1 is a possible D gene (5 bases). The CDR3 sequence is 13 residues long. The V end lost 0 bases, the J end lost 6 bases, and 7 bases lay between the germline ends. CDR1 is SGHTA, CDR2 FQGNSA, per germline.

The sample holds many counts of this clonotype. The chain joins TRBV10-3 to TRBJ2-7; D may be TRBD1 or TRBD2 (5 bases each). The germline V gene has CDR1 ENHRY and CDR2 SYGVKD. Trimming removed 4 bases from V and 3 bases from J, with 10 bases in between. The CDR3 is 13 amino acids. In DNA form, the CDR3 reads TGTGCCATCAGTGGGGACGGATTCTACGAGCAGTACTTC. This sequence encodes CAISGDGFYEQYF.

This clonotype was seen many times. This sequence joins TRBV6-2 or TRBV6-3 and TRBJ2-7, with 8 bases matching TRBD2. This CDR3 has 17 residues. Germline V CDR1 and CDR2: MNHEY, SVGEGT. Germline trimming cut 5 bases from V and 0 bases from J; bases unmatched to any gene: 12. CDR3: CASSAVSERESSYEQYF. CDR3 nucleotides: TGTGCCAGCAGTGCCGTATCAGAGCGGGAGTCCTCCTACGAGCAGTACTTC.

This clonotype was recorded at least ten times. The V call is TRBV28, the J call TRBJ1-1, with D possibly TRBD1 on 6 matching bases. Germline CDR1 reads MDHEN; CDR2 reads SYDVKM. With 7 bases removed from V and 6 bases from J, the gap between germline ends came to 12 bases. The CDR3 contains 12 residues. This CDR3 is CASNRVKAEAFF. CDR3 nucleotide sequence: TGTGCCAGCAACAGGGTGAAAGCTGAAGCTTTCTTT.

This clonotype was seen repeatedly, ten times or more. This sequence joins TRBV7-9 and TRBJ1-1, with TRBD1 as a possible D gene (6 bases). Germline V CDR1 and CDR2: SEHNR, FQNEAQ (reference sequence). Trimming took 1 base from V and 4 from J, leaving 13 bases between them. The CDR3 totals 15 residues. The CDR3 nucleotides are TGTGCCAGCAGCTTAGTCACAGGGATGGTCACTGAAGCTTTCTTT. Protein sequence: CASSLVTGMVTEAFF.

This clonotype was detected many times. This chain links TRBV5-1 with TRBJ1-1; D is unresolved. CDR1 is SGHRS, CDR2 YFSETQ, per germline. This CDR3 spans 15 amino acids. V shed 0 bases and J shed 3 bases, with 12 bases lying between them. The CDR3 region has the DNA TGCGCCAGCAGCTTGGCTGGGCGCGGGGACACTGAAGCTTTCTTT. Translated, it gives CASSLAGRGDTEAFF.

This rearrangement joins TRBV7-3 to TRBJ2-3, with no clear D. CDR1 and CDR2 from the germline V gene are SGHTA and FQGTGA. The length of the CDR3 is 13 residues. Trimming removed 5 bases at V and 4 bases at J, with 10 bases between. The CDR3 region is CASSQRRADTQYF. Written as DNA, the CDR3 is TGTGCCAGCAGCCAGCGAAGGGCAGATACGCAGTATTTT.

This clonotype is a singleton in its sample. A read error may explain this, as a much larger clone is one base away. The chain has TRBV28 and TRBJ2-6; a weak D match, TRBD1 (5 bases). The germline CDR1 and CDR2 sequences are MDHEN and SYDVKM. V was shortened by 2 bases and J by 0 bases, with 5 bases between the two germline ends. The CDR3 has 15 residues. This CDR3 is CASSLTGSGANVLTF. The DNA of the CDR3 is TGTGCCAGCAGTTTAACAGGCTCTGGGGCCAACGTCCTGACTTTC.

This clonotype was found many times. The CDR3 DNA reads as TGCAGCGTTACTCAAGTGGAGACCCAGTACTTC. Translation: CSVTQVETQYF. The chain couples TRBV29-1 to TRBJ2-5; no reliable D call. This CDR3 has 11 amino acids. Trimming cost V 5 bases and J 5 bases, with 9 bases left between them. CDR1 SQVTM and CDR2 ANQGSEA come from the germline V gene.

V usage is TRBV4-1 and J usage is TRBJ2-3; 12 nucleotides match TRBD2. V was pared by 5 bases and J by 0 bases, with 6 bases of the junction left unmatched. Germline V CDR1 and CDR2: MGHRA, YSYEKL. This CDR3 has 17 residues. DNA for the CDR3: TGCGCCAGCAGCAACACCGGGACTAGCGGGAGCACAGATACGCAGTATTTT. This translates into CASSNTGTSGSTDTQYF.

This clonotype was observed a few times. The rearrangement joins TRBV9 to TRBJ2-1, with 12 bases lining up with TRBD2. Germline CDR1 reads SGDLS; CDR2 reads YYNGEE. This CDR3 has 16 residues. The ends lost 4 bases at V and 4 bases at J; junction bases unmatched: 6. In DNA, the CDR3 is TGTGCCAGCAGCTCCCTAGCGGGAGGGCTATACAATGAGCAGTTCTTC. Translating it yields CASSSLAGGLYNEQFF. The entire variable domain, with the rest obtained from reference TRBV9 and TRBJ2-1, is as follows: DSGVTQTPKHLITATGQRVTLRCSPRSGDLSVYWYQQSLDQGLQFLIQYYNGEERAKGNILERFSAQQFPDLHSELNLSSLELGDSALYFCASSSLAGGLYNEQFFGPGTRLTVL.